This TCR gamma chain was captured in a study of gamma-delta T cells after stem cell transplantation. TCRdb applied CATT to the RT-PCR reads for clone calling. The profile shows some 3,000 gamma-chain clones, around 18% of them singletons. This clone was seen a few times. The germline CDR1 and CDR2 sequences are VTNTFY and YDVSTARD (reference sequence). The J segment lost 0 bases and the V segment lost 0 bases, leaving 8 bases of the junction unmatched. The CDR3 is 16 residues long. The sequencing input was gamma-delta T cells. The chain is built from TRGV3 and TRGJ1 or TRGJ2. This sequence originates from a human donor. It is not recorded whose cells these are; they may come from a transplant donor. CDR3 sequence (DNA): TGTGCCACCTGGGACAGGCGCGGGGCGAATTATTATAAGAAACTCTTT. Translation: CATWDRRGANYYKKLF.